The 18 T cell receptor beta chains below were found in one sample sequenced in a study of neoadjuvant anti-PD-1 for oral cavity cancer. TCRdb's table, derived via immunoSEQ multiplex PCR, lists solely in-frame clones and lacks some. Of roughly 12,000 clones in the sample, around two thirds were seen once. The starting material was tumor tissue, obtained before nivolumab (anti-PD-1) treatment. The source is a person aged 40 to 85 with oral cavity squamous cell carcinoma. The donor label of this sample is uncertain.

This clone has a handful of counts. V usage is TRBV7-8 and J usage is TRBJ1-2; D remains unclear. The CDR3 length is 13 residues. Trimming took 5 bases from V and 8 from J, leaving 15 bases between them. The V gene's germline CDR1 is SGHVS and CDR2 FQNEAQ. CDR3 sequence (DNA): TGTGCCAGCAGCCCCTGGTCCCGGGAGGGCTACACCTTC. Translated: CASSPWSREGYTF.

The V and J genes are TRBV27 and TRBJ2-1; no definite D call. This CDR3 spans 14 amino acids. Looked up from germline, CDR1 is MNHEY and CDR2 is SMNVEV (reference sequence). Trimming took off 7 bases at V and 2 bases at J, with 12 bases between the two ends. This chain's CDR3 is CASNLGFPYNEQFF. The CDR3 nucleotides are TGTGCCAGCAACCTAGGGTTCCCCTACAATGAGCAGTTCTTC.

The chain recombines TRBV9 with TRBJ1-4; 8 nucleotides match TRBD1. Germline-derived CDR1 and CDR2 are SGDLS and YYNGEE. Germline trimming cut 3 bases from V and 7 bases from J; bases unmatched to any gene: 8. There are 15 residues in the CDR3. The CDR3: CASSGGQGGGEKLFF. The CDR3 nucleotides are TGTGCCAGCAGCGGTGGACAGGGCGGAGGTGAAAAACTGTTTTTT.

The chain combines TRBV28 with TRBJ2-3, with 7 bases aligning to TRBD2. The germline V gene has CDR1 MDHEN and CDR2 SYDVKM. The trim removed 7 bases at V and 2 bases at J, leaving 12 bases unmatched. There are 16 residues in the CDR3. CDR3 amino acids: CASTPIAGAFTDTQYF. The CDR3 nucleotides read TGTGCCAGCACCCCCATTGCGGGAGCCTTCACAGATACGCAGTATTTT.

J is TRBJ2-7 and V is TRBV28, with 8 bases identical to TRBD2. The CDR3 runs to 13 residues. V shed 6 bases and J 0 bases; nucleotides not matched to a gene: 1. Germline V gene data show CDR1 as MDHEN and CDR2 as SYDVKM. The CDR3 DNA reads as TGTGCCAGCAGCGCGGGAGGCTCCTACGAGCAGTACTTC. It specifies CASSAGGSYEQYF.

This clone was counted between two and nine times. The gene calls are TRBV30 and TRBJ1-6; 10 nucleotides match TRBD1. The CDR3 contains 14 residues. In germline, CDR1 is GTSNPN, CDR2 SVGIG (reference sequence). V dropped 7 bases and J dropped 10; count of bases not matched to a gene: 10. The CDR3 region is CASKSWTGGSPLHF. In DNA, the CDR3 is TGTGCCTCCAAGTCCTGGACAGGGGGATCACCCCTCCACTTT.

The chain is built from TRBV7-3 and TRBJ2-1, with 8 bases that match TRBD2. The junction had 2 bases not matched to a gene; V was cut back by 2 bases and J by 8 bases. From germline, CDR1 is SGHTA and CDR2 FQGTGA. The CDR3 is made up of 13 amino acids. The chain's CDR3 is CASSLGLAYEQFF. CDR3 bases: TGTGCCAGCAGCTTAGGACTAGCCTATGAGCAGTTCTTC. Variable domain in full (rest from reference TRBV7-3 and TRBJ2-1): GAGVSQTPSNKVTEKGKYVELRCDPISGHTALYWYRQSLGQGPEFLIYFQGTGAADDSGLPNDRFFAVRPEGSVSTLKIQRTERGDSAVYLCASSLGLAYEQFFGPGTRLTVL.

This chain joins TRBV5-4 and TRBJ2-3; D is possibly TRBD2 (6 bases). In germline, CDR1 is SGHNT, CDR2 YYREEE (reference sequence). V shed 4 bases and J shed 0 bases, with 18 bases lying between them. CDR3 length equals 17 residues. The CDR3 is CASSPAGASASTDTQYF. The CDR3 nucleotides are TGTGCCAGCAGCCCCGCCGGGGCTAGCGCTAGCACAGATACGCAGTATTTT.

The V gene is TRBV5-1, the J gene TRBJ2-1; 10 positions match TRBD1. Germline V gene lookup returns CDR1 SGHRS and CDR2 YFSETQ. The CDR3 has 15 residues. V was pared by 4 bases and J by 7 bases, with 8 bases of the junction left unmatched. CDR3 DNA sequence: TGCGCCAGCAGCCTTTGGGGACAGGGGCGGAATGAGCAGTTCTTC. Encoded protein: CASSLWGQGRNEQFF.

This rearrangement joins TRBV4-1 to TRBJ1-2; D perhaps matches TRBD1 (6 bases). V was shortened by 4 bases and J by 1 base, with 16 bases between the two germline ends. This CDR3 is built from 16 residues. Looked up from germline, CDR1 is MGHRA and CDR2 is YSYEKL. The DNA of the CDR3 is TGCGCCAGCAGCCCCCCCATCAAACAGGGTAACTATGGCTACACCTTC. The encoded protein is CASSPPIKQGNYGYTF.

The chain is built from TRBV6-5 and TRBJ2-7, with a tentative D call TRBD2 (7 bases). The ends were cut back, 8 bases at V and 4 bases at J, with 18 bases in the middle. This CDR3 is built from 14 residues. CDR1 and CDR2 (germline): MNHEY, SVGAGI. In DNA, the CDR3 is TGTGCCAGCTCGCGGGGGCAGTTTAGATACGAGCAGTACTTC. This sequence encodes CASSRGQFRYEQYF.

CDR3 nucleotide sequence: TGTGCCACCTCCAGGGAGGGTAGGATCTACGAGCAGTACTTC. Translated, it gives CATSREGRIYEQYF. The rearrangement links TRBV19 to TRBJ2-7, with 7 bases identical to TRBD2. J gave up 3 bases and V 10 bases, and 12 bases lay outside the gene matches. Germline V gene sequence: CDR1 LNHDA, CDR2 SQIVND (reference sequence). This CDR3 region has 14 residues.

This clone occurred a few times. The chain recombines TRBV10-3 with TRBJ1-2; D might be TRBD1 (6 bases). The CDR3 extends over 14 amino acids. The germline V gene encodes CDR1 ENHRY and CDR2 SYGVKD. Trimming shortened V by 4 bases and J by 8 bases, and 17 bases separated the two germline ends. The CDR3 reads CAISVLRTDEGYTF. The CDR3 region has the DNA TGTGCCATCAGTGTGCTTAGGACAGACGAGGGCTACACCTTC.

The sample holds a few counts of this clone. The germline gene is not matched at one end of the junction; a read error may be the cause. J is TRBJ2-7 and V is TRBV7-3, with D perhaps matching TRBD1 or TRBD2 (5 bases each). Germline V CDR1 and CDR2: SGHTA, FQGTGA. The CDR3 spans 13 residues. The CDR3 protein is CASSLTGGGPRHF. For the CDR3, the DNA is TGTGCCAGCAGCTTAACTGGGGGTGGGCCCCGACACTTC. The whole variable domain, filled in from reference TRBV7-3 and TRBJ2-7, reads GAGVSQTPSNKVTEKGKYVELRCDPISGHTALYWYRQSLGQGPEFLIYFQGTGAADDSGLPNDRFFAVRPEGSVSTLKIQRTERGDSAVYLCASSLTGGGPRHFGPGTRLTVT.

J is TRBJ1-1 and V is TRBV4-1; D is unclear. The CDR3 length is 12 residues. V was cut by 6 bases and J by 5 bases, with 10 bases left in between. Germline V CDR1 and CDR2: MGHRA, YSYEKL. The CDR3 DNA sequence: TGCGCCAGCAGTCTTCTGGGGACTGAAGCTTTCTTT. It translates to CASSLLGTEAFF.

The rearrangement uses TRBV7-2 and TRBJ2-5; D ambiguous. Germline V gene sequence: CDR1 SGHTA, CDR2 FQGNSA. The V end was cut by 1 base, the J end by 5 bases, with 20 bases between. The CDR3 is 17 residues long. CDR3 DNA: TGTGCCAGCAGCTTAGGAGGATGGACGGTTAGCAGGGAGACCCAGTACTTC. This encodes CASSLGGWTVSRETQYF.

The genes are TRBV7-2 and TRBJ2-1; D remains unclear. The CDR3 is 12 amino acids. Germline V gene lookup returns CDR1 SGHTA and CDR2 FQGNSA. Between the trimmed V and J ends, which lost 5 bases and 6 bases, there was a span of 8 bases. The CDR3 loop is CASSVSPNEQFF. In DNA, the CDR3 is TGTGCCAGCAGCGTCTCTCCCAATGAGCAGTTCTTC.

Relative to its sample, this clone is medium-sized. This rearrangement joins TRBV2 to TRBJ1-6, with D tentatively TRBD1 (5 bases). Deletions cut 5 bases from V and 8 bases from J, with 10 bases between. The CDR3 is 13 residues long. From germline, CDR1 is SNHLY and CDR2 FYNNEI. CDR3 in DNA: TGTGCCAGCAGTTCTGACAGTTATTCACCCCTCCACTTT. Residues: CASSSDSYSPLHF.